The clone carrying this T cell receptor beta chain was counted only a few times. These data belong to a study of blood T cells in healthy people across ages. The CDR3 has 14 residues. Trimming shortened V by 0 bases and J by 8 bases, and 11 bases separated the two germline ends. Looked up from germline, CDR1 is MNHEY and CDR2 is SMNVEV (reference sequence). It was with a sample-barcoded 5' primer and a J-beta primer mix that a second PCR of roughly 6 to 12 cycles was run. One entry per CDR3 protein results from TCRdb running MiXCR on the 5' RACE reads. The table has 1.6 million or so distinct CDR3 sequences, almost 35% seen once.

The origin of this receptor is a woman in her 30s in good health. This chain links TRBV27 with TRBJ2-1; a weak D match, TRBD2 (5 bases). The sample was blood. The CDR3 bases are TGTGCCAGCAGTTTATCTAGTCTGAGGGATGAGCAGTTCTTC. Protein: CASSLSSLRDEQFF.